This passage covers 10 T cell receptor beta chains from one sample sequenced in a study of cytomegalovirus exposure and HLA in healthy donors (TCRdb year 2017). Libraries came from the immunoSEQ multiplex PCR assay. For the multiplex PCR, a mixture combining 60 forward primers for TCR Vbeta segments and 13 reverse primers for TCR Jbeta segments was used. TCRdb obtained this table from immuneACCESS and retained in-frame rearrangements with V and J assigned. These tables miss some clones; where compared with another copy, unresolved V genes account for less than half of the shortfall, and the remainder is unexplained. For this sample there are 150,000 to 200,000 clones; about 77% appear just once. The ten largest clones capture approximately 5.4% of the sample. The source material was PBMCs. The receptors come from a woman aged 25 to 39 in good health and CMV-seropositive.

The chain joins TRBV27 to TRBJ2-7, with 8 bases that match TRBD1. Germline V CDR1 and CDR2: MNHEY, SMNVEV (reference sequence). After removal of 8 bases from V and 5 bases from J, the junction contained 8 bases not matched to a gene. This CDR3 has 13 residues. In DNA form, the CDR3 reads TGTGCCAGCCACCAGTTGGACAGGGACGAGCAGTACTTC. Protein: CASHQLDRDEQYF.

V usage is TRBV15 and J usage is TRBJ2-5; TRBD1 agrees at 7 bases. V gave up 3 bases and J gave up 5 bases; unmatched junction bases: 6. Germline assignment: CDR1 LNHNV and CDR2 YYDKDF (reference sequence). The CDR3 sequence is 14 residues long. CDR3 region: CATSSRRQGETQYF. Written as DNA, the CDR3 is TGTGCCACCAGCAGCCGGAGACAGGGTGAGACCCAGTACTTC.

The chain uses TRBV27 and TRBJ2-1, with D perhaps matching TRBD1 (6 bases). With 8 bases removed from V and 8 bases from J, the gap between germline ends came to 22 bases. The CDR3 is 15 amino acids. The germline V gene has CDR1 MNHEY and CDR2 SMNVEV (reference sequence). CDR3 DNA sequence: TGTGCCAGCGGCCTGCCCGCCGGCAGGGGCTATGAGCAGTTCTTC. Its translation is CASGLPAGRGYEQFF.

The chain couples TRBV29-1 to TRBJ1-2; a weak D match, TRBD1 (6 bases). V was pared by 5 bases and J by 8 bases, with 18 bases between. The CDR3 contains 13 residues. Germline V gives CDR1 SQVTM, CDR2 ANQGSEA. The CDR3 nucleotides are TGCAGCGTTCCCGAACAGGGCCCCTCGGGCTACACCTTC. Its translation is CSVPEQGPSGYTF.

This clone was counted between two and nine times. This chain uses TRBV9 with TRBJ1-2; D is ambiguous. Deletions cut 0 bases from V and 4 bases from J, with 16 bases between. Germline V lookup: CDR1 SGDLS, CDR2 YYNGEE. The CDR3 sequence is 16 residues long. CDR3 protein: CASSVELGTPGYGYTF. For the CDR3, the DNA is TGTGCCAGCAGCGTAGAGTTGGGCACCCCAGGCTATGGCTACACCTTC.

CDR3 in amino acids: CASSEGVADTQYF. As DNA, the CDR3 is TGTGCCAGCAGTGAAGGGGTTGCAGATACGCAGTATTTT. The V and J genes are TRBV6-4 and TRBJ2-3, with D tentatively TRBD1 (5 bases). This CDR3 is built from 13 residues. Trimming removed 3 bases at V and 4 bases at J, with 8 bases between. The germline V gene encodes CDR1 MRHNA and CDR2 SNTAGT.

The chain is built from TRBV5-1 and TRBJ2-5, with 11 bases identical to TRBD2. Germline CDR1 reads SGHRS; CDR2 reads YFSETQ. The trim removed 5 bases at V and 2 bases at J, leaving 8 bases unmatched. CDR3 length: 16 amino acids. CDR3 nucleotides: TGCGCCAGCAGAGGTAGCGGGGGGGCAAGGCAAGAGACCCAGTACTTC. This translates into CASRGSGGARQETQYF.

This clone was found once. This sequence joins TRBV10-3 and TRBJ2-1; the match to TRBD2 covers 8 bases. V trimming: 7 bases; J trimming: 5 bases; junction bases outside the gene matches: 7. CDR1 is ENHRY, CDR2 SYGVKD, per germline. This CDR3 is built from 14 residues. CDR3 loop: CAITTGTSNNEQFF. DNA for the CDR3: TGTGCCATCACCACCGGGACTAGTAACAATGAGCAGTTCTTC.

The chain recombines TRBV19 with TRBJ1-4, with 12 bases aligning to TRBD1. Germline lookup yields CDR1 LNHDA and CDR2 SQIVND (reference sequence). Trimming at V came to 1 base and at J to 7 bases, leaving 10 bases not matched to a gene. The length of the CDR3 is 18 residues. In DNA form, the CDR3 reads TGTGCCAGTAGTATAGGTGGGGACAGGGGGCTTGCTACTGAAAAACTGTTTTTT. It is translated as CASSIGGDRGLATEKLFF.

The V call is TRBV4-3, the J call TRBJ1-2; a weak D match, TRBD1 (6 bases). The CDR3 has 16 residues. V was pared by 0 bases and J by 7 bases, with 18 bases between. Germline CDR1 reads LGHNA; CDR2 reads YSLEER. The CDR3 nucleotides read TGCGCCAGCAGCCAAGATGGAACAGGGCCCCGAGGTGGCTACACCTTC. It is translated as CASSQDGTGPRGGYTF.